This TCR beta chain comes out of a study of technical replicates of blood from four donors. Data came from immunoSEQ multiplex PCR; TCRdb stores just in-frame clones and leaves some out. This repertoire shows around 92,000 clones, approximately 96% found once; its top ten account for approximately 0.21%. The CDR3 loop spans 15 amino acids. CDR1 is MNHEY, CDR2 SVGAGI, per germline. V was pared by 0 bases and J by 5 bases, with 13 bases between. The sample consisted of T cells isolated from PBMCs. The gene calls are TRBV6-5 and TRBJ2-5; D possibly corresponds to TRBD2 (7 bases). The sequence derives from a human donor in good health. CDR3 in amino acids: CASSYSGRGGETQYF. The DNA for the CDR3 is TGTGCCAGCAGTTACTCGGGCAGGGGAGGGGAGACCCAGTACTTC.